What follows are 26 T cell receptor beta chains derived from one specimen sequenced in a study of T cell responses to AZD1222 COVID-19 vaccine. Clones were read by immunoSEQ multiplex PCR, and TCRdb kept only the in-frame ones, dropping some. The repertoire holds roughly 90,000 clones, about 90% seen once, with 4.5% to 5.5% in the top ten. The sequencing here drew on peripheral blood, taken on day 0 of MenACWY control vaccination. The receptors stem from an adult in good health.

CDR3 sequence: CASSVTSGSGYEQYF. CDR3 DNA sequence: TGCGCCAGCAGCGTAACTAGCGGGAGCGGGTACGAGCAGTACTTC. The J gene is TRBJ2-7, the V gene TRBV5-1, with 11 bases identical to TRBD2. Germline V gene data show CDR1 as SGHRS and CDR2 as YFSETQ. There are 15 residues in the CDR3. J lost 4 bases, V lost 4 bases, and 7 bases had no gene match.

The V and J genes are TRBV11-2 and TRBJ2-5; the D gene could be TRBD1 or TRBD2 (6 bases each). This CDR3 has 13 amino acids. The V gene lost 3 bases and the J gene lost 4 bases, with 9 bases spanning the gap. The germline CDR1 and CDR2 sequences are SGHAT and FQNNGV. CDR3 amino acids: CASSFPGAETQYF. CDR3 in DNA: TGTGCCAGCAGCTTCCCGGGGGCAGAGACCCAGTACTTC.

The J gene is TRBJ2-7, the V gene TRBV28; 7 bases match TRBD2. Trimming cost V 4 bases and J 7 bases; bases outside gene matches: 13. CDR3 size: 15 residues. CDR1 is MDHEN, CDR2 SYDVKM, per germline. The CDR3 bases are TGTGCCAGCAGTTCCCCGGGACTACGCGGGGGTGAGCAGTACTTC. Protein: CASSSPGLRGGEQYF.

The V gene is TRBV11-2, the J gene TRBJ2-7; maybe TRBD1 (6 bases). Looked up from germline, CDR1 is SGHAT and CDR2 is FQNNGV. This CDR3 spans 16 amino acids. With 1 base removed from V and 5 bases from J, the gap between germline ends came to 18 bases. The DNA for the CDR3 is TGTGCCAGCAGCTTAGCTCCACCCACAGGGTTCGACGAGCAGTACTTC. This translates into CASSLAPPTGFDEQYF.

The chain carries TRBV19 and TRBJ1-2; 7 bases are shared with TRBD1. This CDR3 has 14 amino acids. With V trimmed by 5 bases and J by 2 bases, 5 bases remained unmatched. CDR1 LNHDA and CDR2 SQIVND come from the germline V gene (reference sequence). The CDR3 DNA follows: TGTGCCAGTAGTGTACAGGGGAACAACTATGGCTACACCTTC. Protein sequence: CASSVQGNNYGYTF.

This clone was detected only a few times. This chain connects TRBV27 to TRBJ1-4, with TRBD1 matching over 8 bases. The CDR3 length is 15 residues. Per the germline V gene, CDR1 is MNHEY and CDR2 is SMNVEV (reference sequence). Losses at the gene ends were 7 bases for V and 3 bases for J; bases not matched to a gene: 7. This CDR3 is CASTRWGQANEKLFF. In nucleotides, the CDR3 is TGTGCCAGCACGCGCTGGGGACAGGCTAATGAAAAACTGTTTTTT.

The rearrangement links TRBV5-1 to TRBJ2-7; D might be TRBD2 (6 bases). Germline V gene lookup returns CDR1 SGHRS and CDR2 YFSETQ. This CDR3 region has 14 residues. V gave up 4 bases and J gave up 4 bases, with 15 bases separating them. The CDR3 is CASSPVGSYYEQYF. The CDR3 DNA reads as TGCGCCAGCAGCCCCGTCGGGAGTTATTACGAGCAGTACTTC.

Only one count was recorded for this clone. J is TRBJ2-2 and V is TRBV5-6, with D tentatively TRBD2 (6 bases). CDR1 and CDR2 from the germline V gene are SGHDT and YYEEEE. V gave up 7 bases and J gave up 5 bases, with 27 bases separating them. The CDR3 contains 18 residues. The CDR3 nucleotides are TGTGCCAGCGTCAATATTCGTCGGGGATCAGGGAGGACCGGGGAGCTGTTTTTT. Protein: CASVNIRRGSGRTGELFF.

The chain employs TRBV19 and TRBJ2-1; 10 nucleotides agree with TRBD2. CDR1 and CDR2 from the germline V gene are LNHDA and SQIVND (reference sequence). Trimming removed 3 bases from V and 2 bases from J; junction bases left unmatched: 1. This CDR3 has 15 amino acids. As DNA, the CDR3 is TGTGCCAGTAGTATTACTAGCGGGACCTACAATGAGCAGTTCTTC. As protein: CASSITSGTYNEQFF.

The chain is built from TRBV10-2 and TRBJ2-7, with TRBD1 matching over 7 bases. Germline V gene data show CDR1 as WSHSY and CDR2 as SAAADI. V lost 8 bases, J lost 2 bases, and 3 bases stayed unmatched. The CDR3 runs 12 residues. CDR3 loop: CASRQGPYEQYF. The CDR3 DNA follows: TGCGCCAGCCGACAGGGACCCTACGAGCAGTACTTC.

The gene calls are TRBV19 and TRBJ2-6; D is unclear. The germline V gene has CDR1 LNHDA and CDR2 SQIVND (reference sequence). The V end was cut by 3 bases, the J end by 0 bases, with 12 bases between. CDR3 length: 17 amino acids. CDR3 nucleotide sequence: TGTGCCAGTAGTATTGTTGGACCCTTCTCTGGGGCCAACGTCCTGACTTTC. It yields the protein CASSIVGPFSGANVLTF.

The sample holds a few counts of this clone. The J gene is TRBJ1-6, the V gene TRBV12-3 or TRBV12-4; D is unclear. CDR3 length: 12 amino acids. V was trimmed by 1 base and J by 13 bases, leaving 8 bases between them. CDR3 residues: CASSLDPFPLHF. Written as DNA, the CDR3 is TGTGCCAGCAGTTTAGATCCATTCCCCCTCCACTTT.

V and J are TRBV5-1 and TRBJ2-3; TRBD2 agrees at 12 bases. The CDR3 sequence is 16 residues long. Germline V gene sequence: CDR1 SGHRS, CDR2 YFSETQ. Unmatched junction bases numbered 4, after V lost 3 bases and J lost 2 bases. Here the CDR3 reads CASSSGLAGPTDTQYF. The CDR3 coding sequence is TGCGCCAGCAGCTCAGGACTAGCGGGGCCCACAGATACGCAGTATTTT.

The chain couples TRBV7-9 to TRBJ2-7; 9 nucleotides match TRBD1. CDR1 is SEHNR and CDR2 is FQNEAQ in the germline V gene (reference sequence). Trimming removed 5 bases from V and 2 bases from J; junction bases left unmatched: 7. The CDR3 loop spans 15 amino acids. The CDR3 coding sequence is TGTGCCAGCAGCCCCCCGGGACAGGGTGCCTACGAGCAGTACTTC. As protein: CASSPPGQGAYEQYF. Full variable domain (outside the CDR3, taken from reference TRBV7-9 and TRBJ2-7): DTGVSQNPRHKITKRGQNVTFRCDPISEHNRLYWYRQTLGQGPEFLTYFQNEAQLEKSRLLSDRFSAERPKGSFSTLEIQRTEQGDSAMYLCASSPPGQGAYEQYFGPGTRLTVT.

This chain links TRBV2 with TRBJ1-1; D is uncertain. The CDR3 extends over 10 amino acids. Trimming removed 10 bases at V and 11 bases at J, with 14 bases between. The germline V gene has CDR1 SNHLY and CDR2 FYNNEI. CDR3 DNA: TGTGCCATACCAGAGGCTTACGCTTTCTTT. Translating gives CAIPEAYAFF.

This clone is a singleton in its sample. The genes are TRBV12-3 or TRBV12-4 and TRBJ1-2; 8 bases agree with TRBD1. Unmatched junction bases numbered 7, after V lost 5 bases and J lost 8 bases. CDR3 length: 13 residues. The CDR3 spells CASSRRTGRGYTF. For the CDR3, the DNA is TGTGCCAGCAGTCGTCGGACAGGGCGAGGCTACACCTTC.

The V call is TRBV7-6, the J call TRBJ2-2; possible D gene TRBD2, 6 bases. CDR3 length equals 18 residues. V shed 2 bases and J shed 4 bases, with 20 bases lying between them. The germline gives CDR1 SGHVS, CDR2 FNYEAQ. CDR3 sequence (DNA): TGTGCCAGCAGCTTAACGGCGGTAACACCCGGGGGCACCGGGGAGCTGTTTTTT. Its protein is CASSLTAVTPGGTGELFF.

The chain joins TRBV9 to TRBJ2-5; the D is unclear. The V end lost 2 bases, the J end lost 2 bases, and 10 bases lay between the germline ends. Germline CDR1 and CDR2: SGDLS and YYNGEE. This CDR3 is 14 amino acids long. CDR3 in DNA: TGTGCCAGCAGCGTGACGCAGTTACAAGAGACCCAGTACTTC. Translating it yields CASSVTQLQETQYF.

The rearrangement joins TRBV6-5 to TRBJ1-5; D perhaps matches TRBD1 (6 bases). CDR1 and CDR2 from the germline V gene are MNHEY and SVGAGI. Trimming cost V 4 bases and J 6 bases, with 13 bases left between them. CDR3 size: 14 residues. The CDR3 nucleotides are TGTGCCAGCAGTTCGATGGGGGGGGCTCAGCCCCAGCATTTT. This codes for CASSSMGGAQPQHF.

This chain uses TRBV6-1 with TRBJ2-7; no clear D gene. The V and J ends lost 2 bases and 5 bases respectively, with 1 base between them. The CDR3 loop spans 10 amino acids. Looked up from germline, CDR1 is MNHNS and CDR2 is SASEGT. The CDR3 region has the DNA TGTGCCAGCAGTGAAAACGAGCAGTACTTC. Amino acid sequence: CASSENEQYF.

This chain links TRBV10-3 with TRBJ1-5; D not certain. V lost 2 bases and J 2 bases, leaving 4 bases between the germline ends. Germline V gene lookup returns CDR1 ENHRY and CDR2 SYGVKD. This CDR3 comprises 13 residues. The CDR3 here is CAISERGNQPQHF. In nucleotides, the CDR3 is TGTGCCATCAGTGAGAGGGGCAATCAGCCCCAGCATTTT.

This clone appeared a few times. The gene calls are TRBV6-4 and TRBJ2-1; TRBD2 agrees at 9 bases. V was pared by 3 bases and J by 0 bases, with 0 bases of the junction left unmatched. Germline CDR1 is MRHNA and CDR2 is SNTAGT. CDR3 length equals 15 residues. The CDR3 DNA is TGTGCCAGCAGTGAGCGGGAGGGCTCCTACAATGAGCAGTTCTTC. It encodes CASSEREGSYNEQFF.

The rearrangement joins TRBV6-2 or TRBV6-3 to TRBJ2-7, with 9 positions matching TRBD2. V was clipped by 4 bases and J by 4 bases; unmatched bases: 8. CDR1 MNHEY and CDR2 SVGEGT come from the germline V gene. The length of the CDR3 is 15 residues. The CDR3 is CASSLPGLARYEQYF. The CDR3 DNA reads TGTGCCAGCAGTTTGCCAGGACTAGCGAGGTACGAGCAGTACTTC.

The chain is built from TRBV5-1 and TRBJ1-6; D remains ambiguous. The V gene lost 4 bases and the J gene lost 5 bases, with 13 bases spanning the gap. The CDR3 consists of 15 residues. Germline CDR1 is SGHRS and CDR2 is YFSETQ. DNA for the CDR3: TGCGCCAGCAGCCTACAAGAGCGGAATAATTCACCCCTCCACTTT. Translation: CASSLQERNNSPLHF.

The CDR3 reads CAWRFQGETQYF. CDR3 nucleotides: TGTGCCTGGAGATTTCAGGGAGAGACCCAGTACTTC. V and J are TRBV30 and TRBJ2-5, with D possibly being TRBD1 (5 bases). V dropped 3 bases and J dropped 4 bases, with 9 bases sitting between them. The CDR3 totals 12 residues. Germline loops: CDR1 GTSNPN, CDR2 SVGIG (reference sequence).

The CDR3 protein is CASGTGDADTQYF. The CDR3 coding sequence is TGTGCCAGCGGTACAGGGGATGCAGATACGCAGTATTTT. The J gene is TRBJ2-3, the V gene TRBV12-3 or TRBV12-4; 7 nucleotides match TRBD1. After removal of 8 bases from V and 4 bases from J, the junction contained 6 bases not matched to a gene. CDR3 length: 13 residues.